The 32 T cell receptor beta chains listed next were all sequenced from one sample in a study of T cells in Graves' hyperthyroidism and ophthalmopathy. TCR beta CDR3 sequences were amplified from RNA transcripts. HTBI primers drove first-round RT-PCR of the TCR CDR3. TCRdb reprocessed the multiplex PCR reads via MiXCR and lists one record per CDR3 protein. There are 650,000 to 700,000 distinct CDR3 sequences in the sample; roughly 17% occur only once, and about 16% lies in the top ten. Input material: blood. All receptors come from a middle-aged man with Graves' hyperthyroidism.

This clonotype was found many times. The genes are TRBV10-3 and TRBJ2-7, with D perhaps matching TRBD2 (5 bases). Per germline, CDR1 ENHRY and CDR2 SYGVKD. The CDR3 has 14 amino acids. The germline V and J ends were trimmed by 2 bases and 2 bases, with 10 bases remaining between them. The CDR3 is CAISEMRVTYEQYF. The CDR3 DNA follows: TGTGCCATCAGTGAGATGCGGGTAACCTACGAGCAGTACTTC.

DNA for the CDR3: TGCAGTGCCCGATTGGGCTTCGGGGAGCAGTTCTTC. Amino acids: CSARLGFGEQFF. The rearrangement joins TRBV20-1 to TRBJ2-1; no clear D gene. There are 12 residues in the CDR3. The germline V and J ends were trimmed by 6 bases and 10 bases, with 16 bases remaining between them. CDR1 DFQATT and CDR2 SNEGSKA come from the germline V gene (reference sequence).

This clonotype was seen many times. The V call is TRBV5-5, the J call TRBJ1-1, with D possibly being TRBD1 (5 bases). Germline lookup yields CDR1 SGHKS and CDR2 YYEKEE (reference sequence). V was shortened by 1 base and J by 0 bases, with 7 bases between the two germline ends. This CDR3 comprises 14 residues. This CDR3 is CASSLLDMNTEAFF. CDR3 DNA: TGTGCCAGCAGCTTGTTGGACATGAACACTGAAGCTTTCTTT.

This clonotype occurred a few times. V and J are TRBV29-1 and TRBJ2-7; either TRBD1 or TRBD2 may fit D (5 bases each). The CDR3 spans 12 residues. The V gene lost 4 bases and the J gene lost 4 bases, with 11 bases spanning the gap. In germline, CDR1 is SQVTM, CDR2 ANQGSEA. CDR3 DNA: TGCAGCGTTGTCGGGACCCGATACGAGCAGTACTTC. Protein sequence: CSVVGTRYEQYF.

This clonotype occurred many times. This rearrangement joins TRBV12-3 or TRBV12-4 to TRBJ1-2, with D possibly matching TRBD1 (6 bases). This CDR3 has 17 residues. Trimming cost V 5 bases and J 3 bases, with 22 bases left between them. DNA for the CDR3: TGTGCCAGCAGTCCTCCTGACCCCGGGGGCGCGTACTATGGCTACACCTTC. It translates to CASSPPDPGGAYYGYTF.

This clonotype was observed many times. The chain recombines TRBV2 with TRBJ2-2, with 7 bases that match TRBD1. Per the germline V gene, CDR1 is SNHLY and CDR2 is FYNNEI. The CDR3 has 16 residues. Losses at the gene ends were 5 bases for V and 1 base for J; bases not matched to a gene: 7. The CDR3 loop is CASSRQGVRNTGELFF. CDR3 sequence (DNA): TGTGCCAGCAGTAGACAGGGAGTTAGGAACACCGGGGAGCTGTTTTTT. The complete variable domain, with remaining parts taken from reference TRBV2 and TRBJ2-2, reads EPEVTQTPSHQVTQMGQEVILRCVPISNHLYFYWYRQILGQKVEFLVSFYNNEISEKSEIFDDQFSVERPDGSNFTLKIRSTKLEDSAMYFCASSRQGVRNTGELFFGEGSRLTVL.

The chain uses TRBV6-1 and TRBJ2-3; 15 bases are shared with TRBD2. Germline lookup yields CDR1 MNHNS and CDR2 SASEGT. This CDR3 has 18 residues. V shed 6 bases and J 1 base; nucleotides not matched to a gene: 8. The CDR3 coding sequence is TGTGCCAGCAGCTCCGGACTAGCGGGAGGGCTAGGCACAGATACGCAGTATTTT. Amino acids: CASSSGLAGGLGTDTQYF.

As to this clonotype: Being one base from a much bigger clone, this may be a read error. The chain carries TRBV9 and TRBJ2-3; TRBD2 is a possible D gene (6 bases). Deletions cut 0 bases from V and 0 bases from J, with 11 bases between. CDR1 and CDR2 from the germline V gene are SGDLS and YYNGEE. This CDR3 spans 16 amino acids. The CDR3 sequence is CASSVGLGGSTDTQYF. CDR3 nucleotide sequence: TGTGCCAGCAGCGTAGGGTTAGGAGGGAGCACAGATACGCAGTATTTT.

The rearrangement joins TRBV6-1 to TRBJ1-1; unclear D gene. Germline V CDR1 and CDR2: MNHNS, SASEGT. V lost 6 bases and J 4 bases, leaving 9 bases between the germline ends. CDR3 length: 12 residues. Written as DNA, the CDR3 is TGTGCCAGCAGCACCCGGACCACTGAAGCTTTCTTT. Amino acid sequence: CASSTRTTEAFF.

This clonotype occurred many times. The rearrangement joins TRBV11-2 to TRBJ1-4; TRBD1 agrees at 7 bases. Trimming cost V 7 bases and J 8 bases; bases outside gene matches: 10. Looked up from germline, CDR1 is SGHAT and CDR2 is FQNNGV. The CDR3 is 14 amino acids. DNA of the CDR3: TGTGCCAGCAACCTGGGGCAGGGGGTAGAAAAACTGTTTTTT. Translating gives CASNLGQGVEKLFF.

There are many counts of this clonotype. This chain uses TRBV7-2 with TRBJ2-4; perhaps TRBD1 as D (7 bases). This CDR3 is built from 14 residues. V was shortened by 4 bases and J by 8 bases, with 15 bases between the two germline ends. Germline CDR1 and CDR2: SGHTA and FQGNSA. The CDR3 bases are TGTGCCAGCAGCTCCCGCAGGGGGGTTGACATTCAGTACTTC. Translated, it gives CASSSRRGVDIQYF.

The chain employs TRBV4-1 and TRBJ2-7, with D possibly being TRBD1 (5 bases). The CDR3 covers 15 residues. Germline lookup yields CDR1 MGHRA and CDR2 YSYEKL. The ends were cut back, 0 bases at V and 0 bases at J, with 9 bases in the middle. CDR3 in amino acids: CASSQEPRVSYEQYF. Here the CDR3 DNA reads TGCGCCAGCAGCCAAGAACCCAGGGTCTCCTACGAGCAGTACTTC.

This clonotype was found many times. This chain links TRBV12-3 or TRBV12-4 with TRBJ2-7; 10 bases are a match to TRBD1. The CDR3 has 15 residues. Trimming removed 5 bases from V and 7 bases from J; junction bases left unmatched: 11. The chain's CDR3 is CASSGRTGGLGEQYF. CDR3 DNA: TGTGCCAGCAGTGGGCGGACAGGGGGGTTGGGGGAGCAGTACTTC.

In this sample, this clonotype turned up a few times. This chain links TRBV27 with TRBJ1-5; D unclear. V was cut by 3 bases and J by 3 bases, with 6 bases left in between. The CDR3 has 13 residues. The germline CDR1 and CDR2 sequences are MNHEY and SMNVEV (reference sequence). CDR3 residues: CASSFGYNQPQHF. The CDR3 nucleotides read TGTGCCAGCAGTTTTGGATACAATCAGCCCCAGCATTTT.

The J gene is TRBJ2-3, the V gene TRBV9; D is ambiguous. The V end lost 3 bases, the J end lost 2 bases, and 7 bases lay between the germline ends. This CDR3 comprises 13 residues. The germline gives CDR1 SGDLS, CDR2 YYNGEE. The CDR3 sequence is CASSAPTTDTQYF. In DNA, the CDR3 is TGTGCCAGCAGCGCTCCAACCACAGATACGCAGTATTTT.

This clonotype was recorded at least ten times. This chain connects TRBV2 to TRBJ2-2; TRBD2 aligns across 9 bases. Germline lookup yields CDR1 SNHLY and CDR2 FYNNEI. This CDR3 spans 15 amino acids. Trimming removed 7 bases from V and 2 bases from J; junction bases left unmatched: 5. The CDR3 spells CASNPGLANTGELFF. CDR3 nucleotide sequence: TGTGCCAGCAATCCGGGACTAGCTAACACCGGGGAGCTGTTTTTT. Complete variable domain (other parts from reference TRBV2 and TRBJ2-2): EPEVTQTPSHQVTQMGQEVILRCVPISNHLYFYWYRQILGQKVEFLVSFYNNEISEKSEIFDDQFSVERPDGSNFTLKIRSTKLEDSAMYFCASNPGLANTGELFFGEGSRLTVL.

The J gene is TRBJ2-7, the V gene TRBV3-2; whether TRBD2, the table's D call, matches the DNA was not checked. TRBV3-2 is flagged as a pseudogene. The CDR3 contains 16 residues. In DNA, the CDR3 is TGTGCCAGCAGCGGTCTGGCTAGCGGGCCTTCCTACGAGCAGTACTTC. Translation: CASSGLASGPSYEQYF.

In its sample, this clonotype was seen many times. The genes are TRBV2 and TRBJ2-1; 12 positions agree with TRBD2. The germline V gene encodes CDR1 SNHLY and CDR2 FYNNEI. Trimming at V came to 6 bases and at J to 7 bases, leaving 7 bases not matched to a gene. The CDR3 is 15 residues long. The CDR3 region has the DNA TGTGCCAGCAGCGACCGACTAGCGGGAGTTAATGAGCAGTTCTTC. Amino acids: CASSDRLAGVNEQFF.

This clonotype was recorded many times. V gene TRBV6-2 or TRBV6-3 combines with J gene TRBJ1-1; no reliable D call. CDR1 and CDR2 (germline): MNHEY, SVGEGT. Trimming removed 2 bases at V and 4 bases at J, with 8 bases between. The CDR3 has 13 residues. CDR3 bases: TGTGCCAGCAGTTACGCAGGTCGCACTGAAGCTTTCTTT. This translates into CASSYAGRTEAFF.

This clonotype has at least ten counts. The chain couples TRBV30 to TRBJ2-2; unclear D gene. Trimming took 2 bases from V and 3 from J, leaving 7 bases between them. The CDR3 is 13 residues long. Germline V lookup: CDR1 GTSNPN, CDR2 SVGIG (reference sequence). This CDR3 is CAWSSFHTGELFF. CDR3 coding DNA: TGTGCCTGGAGTTCGTTCCACACCGGGGAGCTGTTTTTT.

This clonotype was detected a few times. The chain has TRBV15 and TRBJ2-7; a weak D match, TRBD1 (6 bases). The germline V gene has CDR1 LNHNV and CDR2 YYDKDF (reference sequence). V was pared by 1 base and J by 6 bases, with 19 bases between. The CDR3 totals 16 residues. Here the CDR3 reads CATSRGLGTPEGEQYF. In DNA form, the CDR3 reads TGTGCCACCAGCAGAGGGTTAGGGACACCCGAGGGCGAGCAGTACTTC.

This clonotype has a handful of counts. The chain carries TRBV7-2 and TRBJ1-5; TRBD1 agrees at 7 bases. Germline CDR1 reads SGHTA; CDR2 reads FQGNSA. The junction had 10 bases not matched to a gene; V was cut back by 2 bases and J by 6 bases. CDR3 length: 16 residues. This chain's CDR3 is CASSLKRGGNGQPQHF. In DNA form, the CDR3 reads TGTGCCAGCAGCTTAAAAAGAGGGGGCAACGGTCAGCCCCAGCATTTT. The full variable domain, with the rest looked up from reference TRBV7-2 and TRBJ1-5, is GAGVSQSPSNKVTEKGKDVELRCDPISGHTALYWYRQSLGQGLEFLIYFQGNSAPDKSGLPSDRFSAERTGGSVSTLTIQRTQQEDSAVYLCASSLKRGGNGQPQHFGDGTRLSIL.

Ten or more counts support this clonotype. CDR3 in DNA: TGTGCCAGCCATTACCCGGGAACCCCCGATGGCTACACCTTC. It yields the protein CASHYPGTPDGYTF. The chain is built from TRBV2 and TRBJ1-2, with no clear D. CDR3 length: 14 residues. Germline V gene sequence: CDR1 SNHLY, CDR2 FYNNEI. Trimming took 8 bases from V and 6 from J, leaving 19 bases between them.

This clonotype was counted only a few times. V usage is TRBV7-3 and J usage is TRBJ2-5, with a weak D call TRBD2 (6 bases). The V and J ends lost 4 bases and 3 bases respectively, with 12 bases between them. Germline V gene sequence: CDR1 SGHTA, CDR2 FQGTGA. The CDR3 contains 14 residues. The CDR3: CASSSLGGKETQYF. The CDR3 DNA reads TGTGCCAGCAGCTCTCTTGGGGGGAAAGAGACCCAGTACTTC.

This rearrangement joins TRBV10-2 to TRBJ2-3; unclear D gene. The V end lost 4 bases, the J end lost 3 bases, and 11 bases lay between the germline ends. CDR1 WSHSY and CDR2 SAAADI come from the germline V gene. This CDR3 region has 14 residues. The CDR3 DNA follows: TGCGCCAGCAGTGCAGAGACCAGGACAGATACGCAGTATTTT. This sequence encodes CASSAETRTDTQYF.

This clonotype has at least ten counts. The rearrangement uses TRBV20-1 and TRBJ2-3; D tentatively reads TRBD1 or TRBD2 (5 bases each). This CDR3 contains 15 residues. The germline V and J ends were trimmed by 4 bases and 2 bases, with 16 bases remaining between them. The germline V gene encodes CDR1 DFQATT and CDR2 SNEGSKA (reference sequence). Here the CDR3 reads CSAKVYLGVTDTQYF. CDR3 DNA sequence: TGCAGTGCTAAAGTCTATCTGGGGGTCACAGATACGCAGTATTTT.

This clonotype has a handful of counts. The rearrangement uses TRBV3-1 and TRBJ2-1, with 9 bases that match TRBD2. J was trimmed by 7 bases and V by 0 bases; bases with no gene match: 4. This CDR3 contains 15 residues. Germline V gene data show CDR1 as LGHDT and CDR2 as YNNKEL (reference sequence). DNA for the CDR3: TGTGCCAGCAGCCAAGAGAGCGGGAGGTGGAATGAGCAGTTCTTC. This translates into CASSQESGRWNEQFF.

The gene calls are TRBV10-3 and TRBJ1-4; D might be TRBD1 (5 bases). This CDR3 is 19 amino acids long. CDR1 and CDR2 (germline): ENHRY, SYGVKD. V was trimmed by 0 bases and J by 7 bases, leaving 24 bases between them. The DNA of the CDR3 is TGTGCCATCAGTGAGTCCGCCCCCTGGGACGGCGAAGGCGCTGAAAAACTGTTTTTT. Its translation is CAISESAPWDGEGAEKLFF.

This clonotype turned up a few times. The rearrangement links TRBV7-3 to TRBJ2-3; 9 nucleotides match TRBD1. Losses at the gene ends were 4 bases for V and 3 bases for J; bases not matched to a gene: 8. Germline-derived CDR1 and CDR2 are SGHTA and FQGTGA. This CDR3 has 16 amino acids. The chain's CDR3 is CASSYLGGTGTDTQYF. CDR3 nucleotides: TGTGCCAGCAGCTATTTGGGGGGGACAGGGACAGATACGCAGTATTTT.

This clonotype was observed many times. The rearrangement uses TRBV6-2 or TRBV6-3 and TRBJ2-5, with TRBD2 matching 9 bases. J lost 4 bases, V lost 5 bases, and 8 bases had no gene match. Germline V gene data show CDR1 as MNHEY and CDR2 as SVGEGT. The CDR3 totals 15 residues. The CDR3 sequence: CASSAGLARGETQYF. The CDR3 DNA is TGTGCCAGCAGTGCAGGACTAGCGAGAGGAGAGACCCAGTACTTC.

Points on this clonotype: An end of the junction differs from the germline gene, which may be a read error. CDR3 nucleotide sequence: TGTGCCTGCAGTTCCCCAGGACTAGCGGTTCGGGCCGAGCAGTACTTC. This sequence encodes CACSSPGLAVRAEQYF. This chain connects TRBV28 to TRBJ2-7; TRBD2 aligns across 10 bases. The germline gives CDR1 MDHEN, CDR2 SYDVKM. The CDR3 extends over 16 amino acids.

Ten or more counts support this clonotype. The chain combines TRBV28 with TRBJ2-1; D gene ambiguous. Trimming removed 5 bases from V and 2 bases from J, with 16 bases in between. CDR3 length: 16 residues. CDR1 is MDHEN and CDR2 is SYDVKM in the germline V gene. The CDR3 DNA reads TGTGCCAGCAGTCCCTCCGCGGAGAGCGCCTACAATGAGCAGTTCTTC. It codes for CASSPSAESAYNEQFF.